The T cell receptor (beta chain) described here comes from a study of CD8 T cells in ankylosing spondylitis. The study's findings and limits: Existing reports had already noted some motif variants in reactive arthritis synovial fluid and blood. Characteristic, it appeared, of ankylosing spondylitis blood was a TCR beta motif of fewer than 10 highly homologous variants. Within peripheral blood, clones linked to disease were CD8+ and relatively rare.

Library preparation for TCR beta used quantitative 5'-RACE with molecular barcodes. TCRdb reanalysed the 5' RACE reads using MiXCR and keeps one entry per CDR3 protein. The sample lists hundreds of thousands of distinct CDR3 sequences; under 30% were seen once. The CDR3 consists of 13 residues. Germline CDR1 SQVTM, CDR2 ANQGSEA. V dropped 5 bases and J dropped 0 bases, with 10 bases sitting between them. As regards this clonotype: Its antigen remains unknown.

The J gene is TRBJ1-1, the V gene TRBV29-1, with D uncertain. The TCR was taken from a male donor with ankylosing spondylitis or in good health (not recorded which). Sequenced sample: blood, either unsorted or a sorted T cell fraction (not recorded which). CDR3 sequence (DNA): TGCAGCGTTTTAAGGAAAATGAACACTGAAGCTTTCTTT. As protein: CSVLRKMNTEAFF.